Listed below are T cell receptor beta chains from one sample, sequenced in a study of T cells in Graves' hyperthyroidism and ophthalmopathy. TCRdb recomputed calls from the multiplex PCR reads with MiXCR, one row per CDR3 protein. The table has about 710,000 distinct CDR3 sequences, about 17% seen once. Material: blood. These receptors were taken from a man between 18 and 29 years old with Graves' hyperthyroidism. Each CDR3 is given with its conserved first and last residue. The order of the fields is V gene, J gene, CDR3 protein.

V: TRBV20-1
J: TRBJ1-5
CDR3: CSARTRGNQPQHF

V: TRBV7-2
J: TRBJ2-7
CDR3: CASSPLGALSYEQYF

V: TRBV28
J: TRBJ2-1
CDR3: CASRTSGPHEQFF

V: TRBV20-1
J: TRBJ2-1
CDR3: CSARDQGLYNNEQFF

V: TRBV3-1
J: TRBJ2-1
CDR3: CASSQDPNPNEQFF

V: TRBV28
J: TRBJ2-1
CDR3: CASTRAASINEQFF

V: TRBV7-9
J: TRBJ1-6
CDR3: CASNSYPISSYNSPLHF

V: TRBV9
J: TRBJ2-7
CDR3: CASSVGLAEVGQYF

V: TRBV5-1
J: TRBJ2-7
CDR3: CASSLVQASYEQYF

V: TRBV2
J: TRBJ1-5
CDR3: CASSMRAQPQHF

V: TRBV4-1
J: TRBJ2-3
CDR3: CASSEGAFSTDTQYF

V: TRBV20-1
J: TRBJ1-6
CDR3: CSTRNQNSPLHF

V: TRBV15
J: TRBJ2-1
CDR3: CATSREGSSYNEQFF

V: TRBV5-1
J: TRBJ2-5
CDR3: CASSPGVRVGGAETQYF

V: TRBV29-1
J: TRBJ2-1
CDR3: CSADRGLGNEQFF

V: TRBV10-3
J: TRBJ2-7
CDR3: CAISEGLPNYERYF

V: TRBV7-8
J: TRBJ2-1
CDR3: CATLAGVNEQFF

V: TRBV28
J: TRBJ2-7
CDR3: CASSLDGTTDLRVQYF

V: TRBV20-1
J: TRBJ2-5
CDR3: CSASPGTSLATQYF

V: TRBV20-1
J: TRBJ2-3
CDR3: CSARWGADTQYF

V: TRBV6-1
J: TRBJ2-5
CDR3: CASRRTGYGQETQYF

V: TRBV20-1
J: TRBJ2-7
CDR3: CSVLAGARGEQYF

V: TRBV6-1
J: TRBJ1-1
CDR3: CASSDVGTGFAFF

V: TRBV5-1
J: TRBJ2-7
CDR3: CASRAGQGAYEQYF

V: TRBV2
J: TRBJ2-1
CDR3: CASRRLVTLPYNEQFF

V: TRBV7-9
J: TRBJ2-7
CDR3: CASSPMGRDPYKQYF

V: TRBV19
J: TRBJ1-1
CDR3: CASQIGGHTEAFF

V: TRBV28
J: TRBJ2-5
CDR3: CASSLMGRETQYF

V: TRBV28
J: TRBJ2-3
CDR3: CAISSSGTPYTDTQYF

V: TRBV3-1
J: TRBJ2-7
CDR3: CASSAIAGKAYEQYF

V: TRBV3-1
J: TRBJ1-2
CDR3: CASSPPRVPGGYGYTF

V: TRBV28
J: TRBJ2-5
CDR3: CASSFSEAQYF

V: TRBV28
J: TRBJ2-7
CDR3: CASRWDRLSGRRYEQYF

V: TRBV10-3
J: TRBJ2-5
CDR3: CAISAGTSGGTQYF

V: TRBV24-1
J: TRBJ2-2
CDR3: CATSRLGGGTGELFF

V: TRBV4-3
J: TRBJ1-5
CDR3: CASSQEVNRGNQPQHF

V: TRBV20-1
J: TRBJ2-1
CDR3: CSETRTGGGNEQFF

V: TRBV18
J: TRBJ2-3
CDR3: CASSPVVQVTDTQYF

V: TRBV20-1
J: TRBJ2-7
CDR3: CSASPRTGFSYEQYF

V: TRBV20-1
J: TRBJ2-2
CDR3: CSASLTGYTGELFF

V: TRBV6-1
J: TRBJ1-5
CDR3: CASRREGVSEPQHF

V: TRBV19
J: TRBJ1-5
CDR3: CASSRLSRSNQPQHF

V: TRBV20-1
J: TRBJ2-3
CDR3: CSAPSASGSSDTQYF

V: TRBV19
J: TRBJ2-1
CDR3: CASSIIAGAEQFF

V: TRBV11-2
J: TRBJ2-5
CDR3: CASTPLLAGRPQETQYF

V: TRBV11-3
J: TRBJ2-1
CDR3: CASSSQLAGVGNEQFF

V: TRBV7-9
J: TRBJ2-1
CDR3: CASSLGGGKPAHEQFF

V: TRBV6-1
J: TRBJ2-5
CDR3: CASRPGSMETQYF

V: TRBV30
J: TRBJ2-2
CDR3: CAWSPGLWPGELFF

V: TRBV20-1
J: TRBJ2-5
CDR3: CSARLAGKGQETQYF